The 20 T cell receptor beta chains below were found in one sample sequenced in a study of blood T cell repertoires in COVID-19. The repertoire was sequenced with immunoSEQ multiplex PCR; TCRdb's copy has only in-frame clones and lacks some. Among about 240,000 clones listed, about 85% were seen once. Specimen: peripheral blood. All receptors derive from a man aged 25-45 years who had recovered from COVID-19.

This clone was seen a few times. The chain employs TRBV20-1 and TRBJ1-2; 8 positions agree with TRBD1. The CDR3 has 14 residues. The ends lost 3 bases at V and 8 bases at J; junction bases unmatched: 11. The germline gives CDR1 DFQATT, CDR2 SNEGSKA (reference sequence). The CDR3 region is CSASDRGDSRGYTF. The CDR3 nucleotides are TGCAGTGCTAGTGACAGGGGTGATTCCAGAGGCTACACCTTC.

This chain uses TRBV30 with TRBJ1-5, with D perhaps matching TRBD1 (5 bases). This CDR3 is 16 amino acids long. Germline CDR1 reads GTSNPN; CDR2 reads SVGIG (reference sequence). V lost 5 bases and J 0 bases, leaving 17 bases between the germline ends. The CDR3 protein is CAWPPRQSYSNQPQHF. CDR3 in DNA: TGTGCCTGGCCCCCCCGACAGAGCTATAGCAATCAGCCCCAGCATTTT. Complete variable domain (other parts from reference TRBV30 and TRBJ1-5): SQTIHQWPATLVQPVGSPLSLECTVEGTSNPNLYWYRQAAGRGLQLLFYSVGIGQISSEVPQNLSASRPQDRQFILSSKKLLLSDSGFYLCAWPPRQSYSNQPQHFGDGTRLSIL.

This clone turned up a few times. The rearrangement joins TRBV6-1 to TRBJ2-7; maybe TRBD2 (5 bases). The CDR3 spans 13 residues. Germline V gene lookup returns CDR1 MNHNS and CDR2 SASEGT. V was shortened by 2 bases and J by 6 bases, with 11 bases between the two germline ends. CDR3 amino acids: CASSESGISEQYF. The CDR3 DNA is TGTGCCAGCAGTGAATCGGGGATATCCGAGCAGTACTTC.

This clone was counted a single time. The V and J genes are TRBV2 and TRBJ1-4, with D hard to call. The germline V and J ends were trimmed by 10 bases and 5 bases, with 20 bases remaining between them. This CDR3 contains 15 residues. Looked up from germline, CDR1 is SNHLY and CDR2 is FYNNEI. The chain's CDR3 is CAIGNQVPQNEKLFF. The CDR3 DNA follows: TGTGCCATCGGAAACCAGGTTCCTCAGAATGAAAAACTGTTTTTT.

This clone has just a few counts. V is TRBV10-3 and J is TRBJ2-2; TRBD2 aligns across 7 bases. Trimming at V came to 2 bases and at J to 2 bases, leaving 5 bases not matched to a gene. Germline V gene data show CDR1 as ENHRY and CDR2 as SYGVKD. The CDR3 extends over 16 amino acids. CDR3 nucleotides: TGTGCCATCAGTGAGACTCTAGCGGATAACACCGGGGAGCTGTTTTTT. This codes for CAISETLADNTGELFF.

The chain couples TRBV5-5 to TRBJ2-6; D is unresolved. There are 13 residues in the CDR3. The V and J ends lost 4 bases and 3 bases respectively, with 5 bases between them. Per germline, CDR1 SGHKS and CDR2 YYEKEE (reference sequence). In DNA, the CDR3 is TGTGCCAGCAGCATTAGTGGGGCCAACGTCCTGACTTTC. It specifies CASSISGANVLTF.

The chain uses TRBV5-1 and TRBJ1-2; 9 bases are shared with TRBD1. Germline V gene lookup returns CDR1 SGHRS and CDR2 YFSETQ. This CDR3 is built from 16 residues. V was pared by 4 bases and J by 5 bases, with 12 bases of the junction left unmatched. The CDR3 protein is CASSKNRGLSPYGYTF. CDR3 nucleotide sequence: TGCGCCAGCAGCAAAAACAGGGGGCTCTCACCGTATGGCTACACCTTC. Based on the CDR3 plus reference TRBV5-1 and TRBJ1-2, the full variable domain is KAGVTQTPRYLIKTRGQQVTLSCSPISGHRSVSWYQQTPGQGLQFLFEYFSETQRNKGNFPGRFSGRQFSNSRSEMNVSTLELGDSALYLCASSKNRGLSPYGYTFGSGTRLTVV.

The genes are TRBV19 and TRBJ1-2; possible D gene TRBD1, 6 bases. In germline, CDR1 is LNHDA, CDR2 SQIVND (reference sequence). Trimming took 3 bases from V and 8 from J, leaving 13 bases between them. This CDR3 has 13 amino acids. The CDR3 DNA sequence: TGTGCCAGTAGTATCCGACAGGCCATCGGCTACACCTTC. The encoded protein is CASSIRQAIGYTF.

J is TRBJ1-2 and V is TRBV24-1; D is perhaps TRBD1 (6 bases). This CDR3 has 15 amino acids. From germline, CDR1 is KGHDR and CDR2 SFDVKD. The germline V and J ends were trimmed by 3 bases and 5 bases, with 15 bases remaining between them. In nucleotides, the CDR3 is TGTGCCACCAGTGATAATGGACAGAACTCATATGGCTACACCTTC. Translating it yields CATSDNGQNSYGYTF.

V usage is TRBV5-1 and J usage is TRBJ2-3, with TRBD2 identical over 15 bases. The CDR3 is 18 residues long. CDR1 is SGHRS, CDR2 YFSETQ, per germline. Trimming removed 4 bases from V and 0 bases from J; junction bases left unmatched: 6. This CDR3 is CASSGGTSGGSSTDTQYF. The DNA of the CDR3 is TGCGCCAGCAGCGGAGGGACTAGCGGGGGGTCTAGCACAGATACGCAGTATTTT. The variable domain in full, completed from reference TRBV5-1 and TRBJ2-3, reads KAGVTQTPRYLIKTRGQQVTLSCSPISGHRSVSWYQQTPGQGLQFLFEYFSETQRNKGNFPGRFSGRQFSNSRSEMNVSTLELGDSALYLCASSGGTSGGSSTDTQYFGPGTRLTVL.

V usage is TRBV2 and J usage is TRBJ1-1; D not resolved. The V end was cut by 6 bases, the J end by 4 bases, with 9 bases between. Germline CDR1 is SNHLY and CDR2 is FYNNEI. CDR3 length: 12 residues. CDR3: CASSRESTEAFF. The CDR3 DNA follows: TGTGCCAGCAGCCGGGAGTCCACTGAAGCTTTCTTT.

This chain links TRBV19 with TRBJ2-1, with 9 bases that match TRBD1. The germline gives CDR1 LNHDA, CDR2 SQIVND (reference sequence). Trimming took 4 bases from V and 2 from J; bases not matched to a gene: 6. CDR3 length equals 16 residues. The CDR3 sequence: CASSRAGQGTYNEQFF. CDR3 DNA sequence: TGTGCCAGTAGTAGGGCTGGACAGGGGACCTACAATGAGCAGTTCTTC.

The J gene is TRBJ2-2, the V gene TRBV5-1, with D perhaps matching TRBD1 (6 bases). The germline CDR1 and CDR2 sequences are SGHRS and YFSETQ. Trimming cost V 5 bases and J 2 bases, with 10 bases left between them. The CDR3 length is 14 residues. The CDR3 region has the DNA TGCGCCAGCAGACCACAGGGAAACACCGGGGAGCTGTTTTTT. It encodes CASRPQGNTGELFF. Combining the CDR3 with reference TRBV5-1 and TRBJ2-2 gives the whole variable domain KAGVTQTPRYLIKTRGQQVTLSCSPISGHRSVSWYQQTPGQGLQFLFEYFSETQRNKGNFPGRFSGRQFSNSRSEMNVSTLELGDSALYLCASRPQGNTGELFFGEGSRLTVL.

The chain links TRBV3-1 (or the pseudogene TRBV3-2) to TRBJ1-2, with 7 bases that match TRBD1. V lost 4 bases to trimming and J lost 3 bases; unmatched junction nucleotides: 5. CDR3 length: 14 residues. CDR1 LGHDT and CDR2 YNNKEL come from the germline V gene (reference sequence). CDR3 in DNA: TGTGCCAGCAGCCCGATAGGACAGGACTATGGCTACACCTTC. Amino acid sequence: CASSPIGQDYGYTF.

The chain recombines TRBV6-1 with TRBJ2-7; D may be TRBD1 (6 bases). This CDR3 is 15 amino acids long. The ends were cut back, 1 base at V and 2 bases at J, with 12 bases in the middle. Germline V gene lookup returns CDR1 MNHNS and CDR2 SASEGT. This CDR3 reads CASSEGTEAPYEQYV. The CDR3 coding sequence is TGTGCCAGCAGTGAAGGGACAGAGGCTCCCTACGAGCAGTACGTC.

The CDR3 DNA follows: TGTGCCAGCAGCTTAACAGGGGTTGAGACTGAAGCTTTCTTT. This gives the protein CASSLTGVETEAFF. J is TRBJ1-1 and V is TRBV7-3, with D possibly being TRBD1 (5 bases). The CDR3 sequence is 14 residues long. CDR1 is SGHTA and CDR2 is FQGTGA in the germline V gene. Trimming took off 0 bases at V and 5 bases at J, with 10 bases between the two ends. Full variable domain (outside the CDR3, taken from reference TRBV7-3 and TRBJ1-1): GAGVSQTPSNKVTEKGKYVELRCDPISGHTALYWYRQSLGQGPEFLIYFQGTGAADDSGLPNDRFFAVRPEGSVSTLKIQRTERGDSAVYLCASSLTGVETEAFFGQGTRLTVV.

The gene calls are TRBV7-9 and TRBJ1-4, with a tentative D call TRBD1 (6 bases). Trimming cost V 6 bases and J 3 bases, with 17 bases left between them. This CDR3 comprises 16 residues. The germline gives CDR1 SEHNR, CDR2 FQNEAQ (reference sequence). This CDR3 reads CASRDSSLVANEKLFF. In DNA, the CDR3 is TGTGCCAGCAGGGACAGTTCGCTGGTGGCTAATGAAAAACTGTTTTTT.

V is TRBV2 and J is TRBJ1-2, with no clear D. The germline V gene has CDR1 SNHLY and CDR2 FYNNEI. The length of the CDR3 is 15 residues. Trimming shortened V by 4 bases and J by 4 bases, and 16 bases separated the two germline ends. The CDR3 here is CASSAEGSKSYGYTF. DNA for the CDR3: TGTGCCAGCAGTGCTGAGGGTTCAAAGAGCTATGGCTACACCTTC.

The V call is TRBV11-3, the J call TRBJ2-3; 7 nucleotides align to TRBD2. CDR1 is SGHNT, CDR2 YENEEA, per germline. This CDR3 has 14 residues. V lost 4 bases, J lost 2 bases, and 3 bases stayed unmatched. The CDR3 spells CASSWGGNTDTQYF. CDR3 in DNA: TGTGCCAGCAGCTGGGGGGGAAACACAGATACGCAGTATTTT.

This rearrangement joins TRBV19 to TRBJ1-2, with 7 positions matching TRBD1. J was trimmed by 3 bases and V by 5 bases; bases with no gene match: 12. Per germline, CDR1 LNHDA and CDR2 SQIVND (reference sequence). The CDR3 extends over 16 amino acids. Written as DNA, the CDR3 is TGTGCCAGTAGTCCATTCGGGACAGCCTGGGACTATGGCTACACCTTC. This encodes CASSPFGTAWDYGYTF.